This T cell receptor (beta chain) was sequenced during a study of identical twins. Study-level results: Excess sharing between twins was weaker in beta out-of-frame sequences. A lower insertion count was a feature of abundant cord blood beta clonotypes, with no such feature in memory repertoires.

On this clonotype: The antigen remains unidentified.

A universal primer site was incorporated via template switching, and the cDNA contained unique molecular identifiers. TCRdb passed the 5' RACE reads through MiXCR, listing each CDR3 protein once. The sample lists 450,000 to 650,000 distinct CDR3 sequences; approximately 16% were seen once. Looked up from germline, CDR1 is SNHLY and CDR2 is FYNNEI. The CDR3 loop spans 11 amino acids. V gave up 4 bases and J gave up 11 bases, with 9 bases separating them. Only healthy Caucasians were included as donors. This sample also belongs to another study, concerning yellow fever vaccine responses in identical twins.

The receptor was isolated from a woman aged 18-29 years in good health. Sequenced sample: CD4+ T cells sorted from blood. The V call is TRBV2, the J call TRBJ2-1; the D gene is possibly TRBD2 (6 bases). In nucleotides, the CDR3 is TGTGCCAGCAGTGCGGAGGGTAAGCAGTTCTTC. Protein: CASSAEGKQFF.